The 14 T cell receptor beta chains given below trace back to one sample, sequenced in a study of blood T cell repertoires in COVID-19. This table comes from immunoSEQ multiplex PCR, and its TCRdb copy is limited to in-frame clones, with some not included. The table has tens of thousands of clones, about 90% seen once. Input material: peripheral blood. The receptors were sampled from a man older than 75 with active COVID-19.

V is TRBV18 and J is TRBJ1-3; D uncertain. CDR3 length: 17 amino acids. V dropped 0 bases and J dropped 2 bases, with 14 bases sitting between them. Germline V gene data show CDR1 as KGHSH and CDR2 as LQKENI. The CDR3 nucleotides are TGTGCCAGCTCACCACCGGGAGGGCCGGTCGCTGGAAACACCATATATTTT. Its translation: CASSPPGGPVAGNTIYF.

This rearrangement joins TRBV20-1 to TRBJ2-5, with a weak D call TRBD2 (6 bases). The CDR3 loop spans 12 amino acids. Trimming took 3 bases from V and 3 from J, leaving 8 bases between them. From germline, CDR1 is DFQATT and CDR2 SNEGSKA (reference sequence). This chain's CDR3 is CSASRGKETQYF. CDR3 in DNA: TGCAGTGCTAGTCGGGGGAAAGAGACCCAGTACTTC.

The chain has TRBV7-9 and TRBJ2-7, with TRBD1 matching over 10 bases. V trimming: 5 bases; J trimming: 1 base; junction bases outside the gene matches: 11. The CDR3 length is 17 residues. Germline CDR1 SEHNR, CDR2 FQNEAQ (reference sequence). The CDR3 protein is CASSTGQGLPRSYEQYF. The CDR3 DNA reads as TGTGCCAGCAGCACGGGACAGGGGCTTCCTAGATCCTACGAGCAGTACTTC.

This sequence joins TRBV6-5 and TRBJ2-5, with D perhaps TRBD1 (5 bases). This CDR3 spans 13 amino acids. V lost 8 bases, J lost 9 bases, and 19 bases lay in between. Germline CDR1 is MNHEY and CDR2 is SVGAGI. The CDR3 sequence: CASVPQAVSAQYF. The CDR3 DNA is TGTGCCAGCGTCCCACAGGCGGTATCGGCCCAGTACTTC.

The chain links TRBV6-5 to TRBJ1-1; D remains unclear. V was cut by 5 bases and J by 4 bases, with 17 bases left in between. The CDR3 is 15 residues long. Germline CDR1 reads MNHEY; CDR2 reads SVGAGI. This CDR3 is CASSPPEGGPTEAFF. CDR3 nucleotide sequence: TGTGCCAGCAGTCCTCCCGAGGGAGGGCCCACTGAAGCTTTCTTT.

The chain uses TRBV28 and TRBJ2-1; D is ambiguous. V lost 5 bases and J lost 8, with 10 bases in between. The CDR3 extends over 12 amino acids. Germline CDR1 reads MDHEN; CDR2 reads SYDVKM. DNA for the CDR3: TGTGCCAGCAGTCAACTAATCTATGAGCAGTTCTTC. Protein product: CASSQLIYEQFF.

This clone has only one observation. The chain employs TRBV30 and TRBJ1-1; 9 nucleotides line up with TRBD1. With V trimmed by 0 bases and J by 4 bases, 9 bases remained unmatched. From germline, CDR1 is GTSNPN and CDR2 SVGIG (reference sequence). There are 16 residues in the CDR3. CDR3 DNA: TGTGCCTGGAGTGTACCTCGGTGGGACAGGGCCACTGAAGCTTTCTTT. Protein sequence: CAWSVPRWDRATEAFF.

The chain carries TRBV2 and TRBJ2-7; the D gene is possibly TRBD2 (5 bases). Trimming stripped 0 bases from V and 3 bases from J, with 9 bases between. Germline CDR1 SNHLY, CDR2 FYNNEI. This CDR3 is 14 amino acids long. The CDR3 nucleotides are TGTGCCAGCAGTGAAGCGGGAGCCCTCTACGAGCAGTACTTC. This gives the protein CASSEAGALYEQYF.

The chain uses TRBV3-1 (or the pseudogene TRBV3-2) and TRBJ2-5; TRBD1 is a possible D gene (6 bases). V was shortened by 3 bases and J by 6 bases, with 17 bases between the two germline ends. Germline V gene lookup returns CDR1 LGHDT and CDR2 YNNKEL (reference sequence). The CDR3 is made up of 15 amino acids. CDR3 nucleotide sequence: TGTGCCAGCAGCCAGGGGGCCTGGCCTGGGAAGACCCAGTACTTC. Translated, it gives CASSQGAWPGKTQYF.

The chain employs TRBV3-1 (or the pseudogene TRBV3-2) and TRBJ1-6; no clear D gene. This CDR3 is built from 13 residues. V lost 5 bases and J 10 bases, leaving 12 bases between the germline ends. The germline CDR1 and CDR2 sequences are LGHDT and YNNKEL (reference sequence). The CDR3 region has the DNA TGTGCCAGCAGCGGTCGCGAGAGGTCACCCCTCCACTTT. It encodes CASSGRERSPLHF.

The chain joins TRBV5-1 to TRBJ1-1; D not certain. Germline V CDR1 and CDR2: SGHRS, YFSETQ. V was shortened by 4 bases and J by 1 base, with 8 bases between the two germline ends. The CDR3 spans 13 residues. The CDR3 sequence: CASSREGNTEAFF. CDR3 coding DNA: TGCGCCAGCAGCCGCGAGGGGAACACTGAAGCTTTCTTT.

The rearrangement joins TRBV3-1 (or the pseudogene TRBV3-2) to TRBJ1-1; TRBD1 matches 8 bases. The CDR3 covers 15 residues. The germline V gene encodes CDR1 LGHDT and CDR2 YNNKEL (reference sequence). V shed 4 bases, J shed 0 bases, and the junction held 4 bases outside the gene matches. The CDR3: CASSRPGQVNTEAFF. The CDR3, as DNA: TGTGCCAGCAGCCGCCCGGGACAGGTGAACACTGAAGCTTTCTTT.

The chain has TRBV6-5 and TRBJ2-1, with D tentatively TRBD1 (5 bases). The CDR3 is made up of 14 amino acids. V was pared by 2 bases and J by 5 bases, with 10 bases between. Per germline, CDR1 MNHEY and CDR2 SVGAGI. This chain's CDR3 is CASSYGAGHNEQFF. The CDR3 DNA reads as TGTGCCAGCAGTTACGGGGCAGGCCACAATGAGCAGTTCTTC.

The CDR3 DNA reads TGTGCCAGCAGTTTCGGGGGTTCACCCCTCCACTTT. Its translation is CASSFGGSPLHF. This chain uses TRBV28 with TRBJ1-6; D is possibly TRBD1 (5 bases). The ends were cut back, 3 bases at V and 9 bases at J, with 6 bases in the middle. CDR3 length: 12 amino acids. Germline V gives CDR1 MDHEN, CDR2 SYDVKM.